The 22 T cell receptor beta chains presented below share a single source sample, sequenced in a study of OX40 agonist ivuxolimab in advanced cancers. Profiled with immunoSEQ multiplex PCR; TCRdb holds only in-frame clones, not every one. The sample records some 47,000 clones, more than 65% being singletons. Sequencing used CD4+ or CD8+ T cells sorted from blood, obtained in a trial of the OX40 agonist ivuxolimab. These TCRs come from an adult with an advanced solid tumor such as melanoma, head and neck, liver or kidney cancer.

The chain couples TRBV29-1 to TRBJ2-4; tentative D call: TRBD1 (5 bases). With 3 bases removed from V and 3 bases from J, the gap between germline ends came to 12 bases. The germline gives CDR1 SQVTM, CDR2 ANQGSEA. The CDR3 spans 14 residues. The CDR3 DNA sequence: TGCAGCGTTGACAGGGCGCGAATCAAAAACATTCAGTACTTC. Translated: CSVDRARIKNIQYF.

The count of this clone is one. V and J are TRBV7-2 and TRBJ2-5; TRBD2 is a possible D gene (6 bases). V dropped 5 bases and J dropped 4 bases, with 17 bases sitting between them. This CDR3 is built from 15 residues. CDR1 and CDR2 (germline): SGHTA, FQGNSA. The CDR3 coding sequence is TGTGCCAGCAGCCAACTCGGGGGATTGCGAGAGACCCAGTACTTC. Amino acids: CASSQLGGLRETQYF.

This chain's CDR3 is CASSDPGQGAYQPQHF. CDR3 in DNA: TGTGCCAGCAGTGACCCTGGACAGGGGGCTTATCAGCCCCAGCATTTT. The V call is TRBV6-1, the J call TRBJ1-5, with 11 bases lining up with TRBD1. Germline assignment: CDR1 MNHNS and CDR2 SASEGT. V lost 3 bases, J lost 5 bases, and 6 bases stayed unmatched. The CDR3 runs to 16 residues.

The CDR3 protein is CASSRGGRDSNQPQHF. CDR3 nucleotides: TGCGCCAGCAGCCGTGGGGGTCGAGATAGCAATCAGCCCCAGCATTTT. V usage is TRBV5-1 and J usage is TRBJ1-5; D may be TRBD1 (5 bases). The CDR3 has 16 amino acids. The germline V gene encodes CDR1 SGHRS and CDR2 YFSETQ. V dropped 4 bases and J dropped 0 bases, with 14 bases sitting between them.

The chain links TRBV11-3 to TRBJ2-3; D gene uncertain. The CDR3 sequence is 13 residues long. Trimming cost V 4 bases and J 1 base, with 6 bases left between them. Germline V gene sequence: CDR1 SGHNT, CDR2 YENEEA. The DNA of the CDR3 is TGTGCCAGCAGCTACCGGCGCACAGATACGCAGTATTTT. This encodes CASSYRRTDTQYF. Based on the CDR3 plus reference TRBV11-3 and TRBJ2-3, the full variable domain is EAGVVQSPRYKIIEKKQPVAFWCNPISGHNTLYWYLQNLGQGPELLIRYENEEAVDDSQLPKDRFSAERLKGVDSTLKIQPAELGDSAVYLCASSYRRTDTQYFGPGTRLTVL.

Concerning this clone itself: At the DNA level, this CDR3 is encoded by other sequences in the same sample as well. The gene calls are TRBV30 and TRBJ2-7, with D possibly TRBD1 on 5 matching bases. The V gene lost 3 bases and the J gene lost 4 bases, with 10 bases spanning the gap. The CDR3 has 12 amino acids. The germline V gene encodes CDR1 GTSNPN and CDR2 SVGIG (reference sequence). CDR3 in amino acids: CAWRNTGYEQYF. The CDR3 DNA reads as TGTGCCTGGAGGAATACAGGTTACGAGCAGTACTTC.

V gene TRBV7-6 combines with J gene TRBJ2-7; D not resolved. This CDR3 contains 13 residues. The germline V gene has CDR1 SGHVS and CDR2 FNYEAQ. Trimming stripped 1 base from V and 6 bases from J, with 10 bases between. In nucleotides, the CDR3 is TGTGCCAGCAGCTTAGTCTTCTCATCCGAGCAGTACTTC. Protein: CASSLVFSSEQYF.

The chain is built from TRBV7-2 and TRBJ2-1, with TRBD1 matching 11 bases. The ends lost 7 bases at V and 3 bases at J; junction bases unmatched: 8. The CDR3 runs to 16 residues. Looked up from germline, CDR1 is SGHTA and CDR2 is FQGNSA. Here the CDR3 reads CASTIAGTGGYNEQFF. For the CDR3, the DNA is TGTGCCAGCACCATCGCCGGGACAGGGGGCTACAATGAGCAGTTCTTC.

This chain's CDR3 is CASKKGEGPDTQYF. In DNA, the CDR3 is TGTGCCAGCAAGAAGGGGGAAGGTCCAGATACGCAGTATTTT. The rearrangement uses TRBV6-5 and TRBJ2-3; D might be TRBD1 (6 bases). The CDR3 runs 14 residues. Trimming cost V 7 bases and J 4 bases, with 15 bases left between them. Per the germline V gene, CDR1 is MNHEY and CDR2 is SVGAGI.

The J gene is TRBJ2-2, the V gene TRBV10-2; D not resolved. The CDR3 loop spans 15 amino acids. The V and J ends lost 0 bases and 3 bases respectively, with 8 bases between them. Per germline, CDR1 WSHSY and CDR2 SAAADI. CDR3 residues: CASSESSTHTGELFF. The CDR3, as DNA: TGCGCCAGCAGTGAGTCTAGCACGCACACCGGGGAGCTGTTTTTT.

This clone has a handful of counts. This chain links TRBV29-1 with TRBJ2-7; the match to TRBD1 covers 8 bases. V lost 1 base to trimming and J lost 0 bases; unmatched junction nucleotides: 5. CDR1 and CDR2 (germline): SQVTM, ANQGSEA. CDR3 length: 15 amino acids. The CDR3 DNA sequence: TGCAGCGTTGAAGGGGGGACAGGAGGCTCCTACGAGCAGTACTTC. This translates into CSVEGGTGGSYEQYF.

This clone occurred a few times. The chain links TRBV9 to TRBJ1-4; D unresolved. Germline-derived CDR1 and CDR2 are SGDLS and YYNGEE. This CDR3 comprises 17 residues. V was clipped by 3 bases and J by 0 bases, with 15 bases between them. The CDR3 here is CASSAWAGQATNEKLFF. The CDR3 DNA reads as TGTGCCAGCAGCGCCTGGGCTGGGCAGGCAACTAATGAAAAACTGTTTTTT.

The gene calls are TRBV6-5 and TRBJ1-1; D is unclear. CDR1 is MNHEY and CDR2 is SVGAGI in the germline V gene. The CDR3 spans 14 residues. Trimming pared 6 bases from V and 1 base from J, leaving 12 bases between. In nucleotides, the CDR3 is TGTGCCAGCAGCCTCGGAGTTAGGAACACTGAAGCTTTCTTT. This encodes CASSLGVRNTEAFF.

The chain joins TRBV7-8 to TRBJ2-5; D perhaps matches TRBD1 (5 bases). From germline, CDR1 is SGHVS and CDR2 FQNEAQ. This CDR3 is built from 14 residues. Trimming stripped 3 bases from V and 5 bases from J, with 13 bases between. This CDR3 is CASSLRRVGETQYF. DNA of the CDR3: TGTGCCAGCAGCTTGCGCAGGGTTGGGGAGACCCAGTACTTC.

V is TRBV19 and J is TRBJ1-2; D is unclear. Germline V gives CDR1 LNHDA, CDR2 SQIVND (reference sequence). The CDR3 has 12 amino acids. V dropped 10 bases and J dropped 4 bases, with 13 bases sitting between them. In DNA, the CDR3 is TGTGCCACCGTTCATAGACTCTATGGCTACACCTTC. Residues: CATVHRLYGYTF.

This chain connects TRBV29-1 to TRBJ1-1; no clear D. With 1 base removed from V and 4 bases from J, the gap between germline ends came to 13 bases. Germline V gene sequence: CDR1 SQVTM, CDR2 ANQGSEA. The CDR3 totals 14 residues. CDR3 amino acids: CSVEASVVGTEAFF. As DNA, the CDR3 is TGCAGCGTTGAAGCCTCGGTCGTAGGCACTGAAGCTTTCTTT.

The genes are TRBV6-6 and TRBJ2-2; tentatively, D is TRBD1 (6 bases). The CDR3 is 14 residues long. The germline V and J ends were trimmed by 4 bases and 5 bases, with 11 bases remaining between them. CDR1 and CDR2 from the germline V gene are MNHNY and SVGAGI (reference sequence). The CDR3: CASSFTGITGELFF. In nucleotides, the CDR3 is TGTGCCAGCAGTTTTACAGGGATAACCGGGGAGCTGTTTTTT.

The chain couples TRBV7-8 to TRBJ2-7; D may be TRBD2 (6 bases). This CDR3 has 14 residues. V dropped 7 bases and J dropped 4 bases, with 17 bases sitting between them. Per germline, CDR1 SGHVS and CDR2 FQNEAQ. The CDR3 coding sequence is TGTGCCAGCACCGCTTCGGGGGATAGGTACGAGCAGTACTTC. Its protein product is CASTASGDRYEQYF.

The V call is TRBV6-1, the J call TRBJ1-2, with D maybe TRBD1 (5 bases). Germline assignment: CDR1 MNHNS and CDR2 SASEGT. Trimming removed 10 bases from V and 5 bases from J, with 17 bases in between. The CDR3 loop spans 13 amino acids. CDR3 DNA: TGTGCCATTGGACACCCCTCCGGGTATGGCTACACCTTC. Amino acid sequence: CAIGHPSGYGYTF.

V is TRBV4-2 and J is TRBJ1-2, with no clear D. V was pared by 1 base and J by 1 base, with 10 bases between. The length of the CDR3 is 15 residues. CDR1 and CDR2 (germline): LGHNA, YNFKEQ. The CDR3 DNA is TGTGCCAGCAGCCAAGGAGGTGAGATTAACTATGGCTACACCTTC. This sequence encodes CASSQGGEINYGYTF.

The V and J genes are TRBV21-1 and TRBJ2-2; TRBD1 is the table's D call, not checked against the DNA. TRBV21-1 is termed a pseudogene. This CDR3 contains 20 residues. DNA for the CDR3: TGTGCCAGCAGCAAAGTCGTGCTTCAGGGGGAAGGATGTAACACCGGGGAGCTGTTTTTT. It translates to CASSKVVLQGEGCNTGELFF.

This clone showed up just once. The genes are TRBV2 and TRBJ2-5; no reliable D call. The CDR3 covers 13 residues. V gave up 4 bases and J gave up 3 bases, with 9 bases separating them. Germline V gives CDR1 SNHLY, CDR2 FYNNEI. The CDR3 coding sequence is TGTGCCAGCAGTGCTACTACCGAAGAGACCCAGTACTTC. Its protein product is CASSATTEETQYF.